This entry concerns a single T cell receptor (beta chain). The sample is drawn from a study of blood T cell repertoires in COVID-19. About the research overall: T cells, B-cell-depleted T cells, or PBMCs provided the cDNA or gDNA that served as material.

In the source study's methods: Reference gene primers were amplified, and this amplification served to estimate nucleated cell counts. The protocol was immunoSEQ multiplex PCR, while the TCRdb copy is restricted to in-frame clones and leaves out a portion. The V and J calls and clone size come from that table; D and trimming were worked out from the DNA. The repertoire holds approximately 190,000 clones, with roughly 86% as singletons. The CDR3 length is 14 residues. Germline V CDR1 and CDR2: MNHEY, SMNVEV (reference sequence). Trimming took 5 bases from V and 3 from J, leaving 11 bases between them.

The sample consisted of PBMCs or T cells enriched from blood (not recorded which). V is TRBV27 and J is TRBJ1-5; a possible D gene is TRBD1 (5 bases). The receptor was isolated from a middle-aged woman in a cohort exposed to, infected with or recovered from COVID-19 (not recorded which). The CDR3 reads CASSPTDINQPQHF. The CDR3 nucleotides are TGTGCCAGCAGTCCGACGGACATCAATCAGCCCCAGCATTTT.